These 7 T cell receptor beta chains share one sample of origin, sequenced in a study of prognosis after radiotherapy for stage I lung cancer. Two-round multiplex PCR amplified TCR beta CDR3 from genomic DNA. TRBV and TRBJ genes each had their own specific primers in first-round PCR. TCRdb re-derived calls from the multiplex PCR reads in MiXCR, one entry per CDR3 protein. This table holds 9,500 to 15,000 distinct CDR3 sequences, less than 70% found once. The specimen was PBMCs, collected before or after stereotactic body radiation therapy (not recorded which). The receptor set was obtained from a donor at least 50 years old with non-small cell lung cancer.

This clonotype was found many times. The chain has TRBV6-4 and TRBJ2-3; TRBD1 matches 7 bases. CDR1 and CDR2 (germline): MRHNA, SNTAGT. This CDR3 is built from 15 residues. With V trimmed by 6 bases and J by 4 bases, 10 bases remained unmatched. CDR3 in DNA: TGTGCCAGCAGAACAACAGGGGCTGGGGCAGATACGCAGTATTTT. Translation gives CASRTTGAGADTQYF.

This rearrangement joins TRBV7-2 to TRBJ2-2, with 13 nucleotides matching TRBD2. Germline V lookup: CDR1 SGHTA, CDR2 FQGNSA. Unmatched junction bases numbered 2, after V lost 1 base and J lost 6 bases. The CDR3 has 16 amino acids. CDR3 region: CASSLGTSGRSGELFF. The CDR3 DNA follows: TGTGCCAGCAGCTTAGGGACTAGCGGGAGATCCGGGGAGCTGTTTTTT.

This clonotype was counted at least ten times. The rearrangement uses TRBV16 and TRBJ1-5; possible D gene TRBD1, 6 bases. Trimming shortened V by 2 bases and J by 6 bases, and 11 bases separated the two germline ends. The CDR3 consists of 14 residues. The germline V gene encodes CDR1 KGHSY and CDR2 FQNENV. The CDR3 sequence: CASSQGRGGQPQHF. The CDR3 DNA is TGTGCCAGCAGCCAAGGCAGGGGCGGTCAGCCCCAGCATTTT.

This clonotype ranks as medium-sized. The gene calls are TRBV6-1 and TRBJ2-5; 8 nucleotides agree with TRBD1. The CDR3 is made up of 14 amino acids. The V segment lost 5 bases and the J segment 5 bases; nucleotides outside the gene matches: 7. CDR1 and CDR2 from the germline V gene are MNHNS and SASEGT. The chain's CDR3 is CASSSGGALETQYF. CDR3 sequence (DNA): TGTGCCAGCAGTTCAGGGGGCGCGCTGGAGACCCAGTACTTC.

By proportion, this clonotype is medium-sized. V gene TRBV11-2 combines with J gene TRBJ2-7; D gene ambiguous. The germline V gene encodes CDR1 SGHAT and CDR2 FQNNGV. This CDR3 spans 14 amino acids. The V end was cut by 1 base, the J end by 3 bases, with 10 bases between. In DNA form, the CDR3 reads TGTGCCAGCAGCTTAGGACCCACTCGCTACGAGCAGTACTTC. Its protein is CASSLGPTRYEQYF.

Notes on this clonotype: One end of the junction does not line up with germline, which may come from a read error. This chain joins TRBV25-1 and TRBJ2-2; possibly TRBD2 for D (5 bases). CDR1 and CDR2 from the germline V gene are MGHDK and SYGVNS. The CDR3 is 16 residues long. The CDR3 loop is CAISWGRNANTGELFF. CDR3 DNA: TGTGCCATCAGTTGGGGTCGCAACGCGAACACCGGGGAGTTGTTTTTT. The full variable domain, rest sourced from reference TRBV25-1 and TRBJ2-2, is EADIYQTPRYLVIGTGKKITLECSQTMGHDKMYWYQQDPGMELHLIHYSYGVNSTEKGDLSSESTVSRIRTEHFPLTLESARPSHTSQYLCAISWGRNANTGELFFGEGSRLTVL.

By sample share, this clonotype is medium-sized. The chain has TRBV6-1 and TRBJ2-1; possible D gene TRBD1, 6 bases. CDR3 length: 14 residues. Germline V CDR1 and CDR2: MNHNS, SASEGT. V dropped 6 bases and J dropped 4 bases, with 13 bases sitting between them. The CDR3: CASRDSAKYNEQFF. The CDR3, as DNA: TGTGCCAGCAGGGACAGCGCTAAGTACAATGAGCAGTTCTTC.